This T cell receptor beta chain stems from a study of blood T cells in healthy people across ages. General observations from the study: Because donor CMV status was unknown, expanded clonotype changes were possibly confounded.

The CDR3 consists of 15 residues. Germline values: CDR1 DFQATT, CDR2 SNEGSKA (reference sequence). Trimming removed 2 bases from V and 6 bases from J; junction bases left unmatched: 3. A second PCR of 7 to 11 cycles used a sample-barcoded 5' primer and a J-beta primer mix. TCRdb processed the 5' RACE reads anew with MiXCR; each CDR3 protein has one entry. Of 1.6 million or so distinct CDR3 sequences in the sample, roughly 32% were seen once. The sample holds a few counts of this clonotype. No antigen is known for it. The chain uses TRBV20-1 and TRBJ2-2; TRBD2 matches 13 bases. The clonotype was recovered from a woman under 40 in good health. Source material: blood. CDR3 DNA sequence: TGCAGTGCTAGACGGGGACTAGCGGGACCCGGGGAGCTGTTTTTT. Translation: CSARRGLAGPGELFF.